This TCR beta chain derives from a study of cytotoxic CD8 clonotypes in ibrutinib-treated CLL. Study at large: By median roughly 5.5 years, 12 had progressed and roughly 15 stayed remitted; responses had been 2 complete and 25 or so partial. The samples contained a few hundred thousand productive templates on average. They also contained an average of roughly 99,000 productive rearrangements. Findings and limits, study-wide: At the start, clonality exceeded age-matched healthy donors and followed circulating CD8+ T-cell counts.

Sequencing was designed to attain a depth spanning 1 in 200,000 to 1 in 1 million T cells. Generated by immunoSEQ multiplex PCR, the TCRdb table keeps only in-frame clones and is missing some. The table includes approximately 120,000 clones, approximately 56% detected once. This clone turned up a few times. Antigen specificity is unknown. The germline gives CDR1 SNHLY, CDR2 FYNNEI. The CDR3 is 14 residues long. V was cut by 3 bases and J by 1 base, with 7 bases left in between. This specimen was PBMCs, taken after 24 months of ibrutinib treatment. The receptor was derived from a human donor with chronic lymphocytic leukemia. The chain employs TRBV2 and TRBJ1-3; D gene ambiguous. DNA for the CDR3: TGTGCCAGCAGTGAGTGGGGTTCTGGAAACACCATATATTTT. Protein: CASSEWGSGNTIYF. Variable domain in full (rest from reference TRBV2 and TRBJ1-3): EPEVTQTPSHQVTQMGQEVILRCVPISNHLYFYWYRQILGQKVEFLVSFYNNEISEKSEIFDDQFSVERPDGSNFTLKIRSTKLEDSAMYFCASSEWGSGNTIYFGEGSWLTVV.